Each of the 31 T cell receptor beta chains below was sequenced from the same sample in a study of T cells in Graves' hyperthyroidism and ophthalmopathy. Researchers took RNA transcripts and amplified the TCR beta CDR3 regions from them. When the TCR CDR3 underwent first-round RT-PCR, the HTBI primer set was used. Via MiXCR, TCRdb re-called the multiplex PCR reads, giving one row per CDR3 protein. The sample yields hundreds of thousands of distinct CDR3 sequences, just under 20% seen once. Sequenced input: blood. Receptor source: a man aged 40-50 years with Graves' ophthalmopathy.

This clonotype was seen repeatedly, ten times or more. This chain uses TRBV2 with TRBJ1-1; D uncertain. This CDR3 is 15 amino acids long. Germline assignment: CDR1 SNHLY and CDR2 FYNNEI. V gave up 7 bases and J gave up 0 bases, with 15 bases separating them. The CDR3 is CASTADGTMNTEAFF. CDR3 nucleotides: TGTGCCAGCACCGCGGACGGAACTATGAACACTGAAGCTTTCTTT.

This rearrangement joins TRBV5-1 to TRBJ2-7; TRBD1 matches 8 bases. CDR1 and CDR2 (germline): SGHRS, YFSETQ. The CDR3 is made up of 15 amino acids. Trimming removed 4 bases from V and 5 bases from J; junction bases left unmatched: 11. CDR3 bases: TGCGCCAGCAGCCCGACAGGGGTAAATGAAAACGAGCAGTACTTC. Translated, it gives CASSPTGVNENEQYF.

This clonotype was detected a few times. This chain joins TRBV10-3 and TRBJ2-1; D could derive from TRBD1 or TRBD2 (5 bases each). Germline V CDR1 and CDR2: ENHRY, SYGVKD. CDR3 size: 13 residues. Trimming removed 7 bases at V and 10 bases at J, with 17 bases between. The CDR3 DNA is TGTGCCATCAATGGGGGTGGGAGCTTGGAGCAGTTCTTC. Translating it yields CAINGGGSLEQFF.

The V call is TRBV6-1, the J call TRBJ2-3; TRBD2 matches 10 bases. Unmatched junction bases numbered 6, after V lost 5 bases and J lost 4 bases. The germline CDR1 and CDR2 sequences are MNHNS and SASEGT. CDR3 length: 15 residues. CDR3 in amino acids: CASSRSGGASDTQYF. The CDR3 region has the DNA TGTGCCAGCAGTCGCAGCGGGGGGGCGTCAGATACGCAGTATTTT.

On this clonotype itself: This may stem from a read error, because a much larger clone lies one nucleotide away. In DNA form, the CDR3 reads TGTGCCAGCAGTTTGACAGGGTTGGCCTACAATGAGCAGTACTTC. Its translation: CASSLTGLAYNEQYF. This chain links TRBV27 with TRBJ2-1; 7 bases are a match to TRBD1. The DNA end is more similar to TRBJ2-7, so the J call may be wrong. CDR3 length equals 15 residues. Looked up from germline, CDR1 is MNHEY and CDR2 is SMNVEV (reference sequence).

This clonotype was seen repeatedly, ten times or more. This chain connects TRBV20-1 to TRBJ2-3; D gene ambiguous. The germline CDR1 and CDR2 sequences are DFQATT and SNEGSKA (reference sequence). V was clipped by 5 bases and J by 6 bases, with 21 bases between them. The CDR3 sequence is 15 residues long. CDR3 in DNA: TGCAGTGCTCCAAGGGCGGATGGAATTAAGGATACGCAGTATTTT. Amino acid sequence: CSAPRADGIKDTQYF.

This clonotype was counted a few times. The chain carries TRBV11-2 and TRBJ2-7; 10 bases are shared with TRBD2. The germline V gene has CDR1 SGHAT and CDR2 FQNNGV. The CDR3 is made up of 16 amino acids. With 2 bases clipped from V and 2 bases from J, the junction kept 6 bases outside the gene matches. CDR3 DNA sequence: TGTGCCAGCAGCTTACCGGGAAGCGGGAGGGCCTACGAGCAGTACTTC. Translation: CASSLPGSGRAYEQYF.

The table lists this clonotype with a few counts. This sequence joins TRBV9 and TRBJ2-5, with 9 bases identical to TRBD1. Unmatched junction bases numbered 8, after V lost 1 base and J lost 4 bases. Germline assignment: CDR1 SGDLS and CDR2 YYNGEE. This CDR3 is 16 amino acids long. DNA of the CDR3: TGTGCCAGCAGCGTAACTGGGACAGGGTTGACAGAGACCCAGTACTTC. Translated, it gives CASSVTGTGLTETQYF.

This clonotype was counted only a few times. The CDR3 region is CASSQGRFSHSYEQYF. CDR3 DNA sequence: TGTGCCAGCAGCCAAGGAAGGTTCAGTCACTCCTACGAGCAGTACTTC. The V call is TRBV14, the J call TRBJ2-7; D uncertain. The CDR3 length is 16 residues. The germline V and J ends were trimmed by 1 base and 0 bases, with 13 bases remaining between them. Germline assignment: CDR1 SGHDN and CDR2 FVKESK. Complete variable domain (other parts from reference TRBV14 and TRBJ2-7): EAGVTQFPSHSVIEKGQTVTLRCDPISGHDNLYWYRRVMGKEIKFLLHFVKESKQDESGMPNNRFLAERTGGTYSTLKVQPAELEDSGVYFCASSQGRFSHSYEQYFGPGTRLTVT.

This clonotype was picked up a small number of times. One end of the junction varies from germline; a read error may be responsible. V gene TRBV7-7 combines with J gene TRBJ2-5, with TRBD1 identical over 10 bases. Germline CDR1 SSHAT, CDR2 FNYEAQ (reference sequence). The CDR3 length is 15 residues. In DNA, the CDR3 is TGTGCTAGCAGCTTTCGACAGGGGGCCGGAGAGACCCAGTACTTC. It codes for CASSFRQGAGETQYF.

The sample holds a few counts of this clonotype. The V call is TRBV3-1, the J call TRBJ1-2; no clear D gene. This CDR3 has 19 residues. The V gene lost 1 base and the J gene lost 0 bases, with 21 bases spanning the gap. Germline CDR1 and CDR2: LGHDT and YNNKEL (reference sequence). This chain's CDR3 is CASSQGTAGFPEANYGYTF. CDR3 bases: TGTGCCAGCAGCCAAGGCACTGCCGGGTTTCCCGAGGCTAACTATGGCTACACCTTC.

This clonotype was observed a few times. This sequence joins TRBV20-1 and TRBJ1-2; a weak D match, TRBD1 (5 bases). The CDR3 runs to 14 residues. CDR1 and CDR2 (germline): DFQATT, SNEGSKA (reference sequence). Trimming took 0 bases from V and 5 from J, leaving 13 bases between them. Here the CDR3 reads CSARDPHEGYGYTF. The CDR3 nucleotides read TGCAGTGCTAGAGATCCCCACGAGGGGTATGGCTACACCTTC.

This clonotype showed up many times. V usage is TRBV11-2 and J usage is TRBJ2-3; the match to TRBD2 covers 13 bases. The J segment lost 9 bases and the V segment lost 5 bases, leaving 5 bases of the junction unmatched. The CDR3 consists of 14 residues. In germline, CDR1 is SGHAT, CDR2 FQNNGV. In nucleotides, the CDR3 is TGTGCCAGCAGCCAAACTAGCGGGGGGGCCACGCAGTATTTT. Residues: CASSQTSGGATQYF.

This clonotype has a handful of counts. The CDR3 DNA sequence: TGCGCCAGCAGCCAAGATCGGGGTCGGGGCGAGCAGTACTTC. Residues: CASSQDRGRGEQYF. The chain links TRBV4-1 to TRBJ2-7, with D possibly TRBD2 on 5 matching bases. With 0 bases removed from V and 6 bases from J, the gap between germline ends came to 12 bases. CDR1 MGHRA and CDR2 YSYEKL come from the germline V gene. The CDR3 is 14 amino acids.

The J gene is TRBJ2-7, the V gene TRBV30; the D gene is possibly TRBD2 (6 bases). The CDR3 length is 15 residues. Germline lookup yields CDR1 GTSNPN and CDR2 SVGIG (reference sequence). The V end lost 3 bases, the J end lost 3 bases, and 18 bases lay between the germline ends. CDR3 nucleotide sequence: TGTGCCTGGAGCAAGGCGGGAAAGACCTTCTACGAGCAGTACTTC. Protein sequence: CAWSKAGKTFYEQYF.

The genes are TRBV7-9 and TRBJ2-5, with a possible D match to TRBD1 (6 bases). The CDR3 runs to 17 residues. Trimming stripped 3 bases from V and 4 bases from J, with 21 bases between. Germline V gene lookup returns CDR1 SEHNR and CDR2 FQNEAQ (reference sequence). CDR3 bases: TGTGCCAGCAGCTTGGCCCCCGCGCAGGGACAAAGAGAGACCCAGTACTTC. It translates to CASSLAPAQGQRETQYF.

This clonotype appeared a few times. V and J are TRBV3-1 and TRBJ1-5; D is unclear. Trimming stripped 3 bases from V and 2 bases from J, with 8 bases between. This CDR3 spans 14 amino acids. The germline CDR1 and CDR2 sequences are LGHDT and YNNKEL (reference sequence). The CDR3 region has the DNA TGTGCCAGCAGCCAGCACGGAGGCAATCAGCCCCAGCATTTT. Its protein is CASSQHGGNQPQHF.

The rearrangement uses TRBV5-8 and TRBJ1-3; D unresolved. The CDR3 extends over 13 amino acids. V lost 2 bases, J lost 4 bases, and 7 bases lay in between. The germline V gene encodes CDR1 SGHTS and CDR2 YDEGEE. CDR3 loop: CASSFLSGNTIYF. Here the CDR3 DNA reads TGTGCCAGCAGCTTTTTATCAGGAAACACCATATATTTT.

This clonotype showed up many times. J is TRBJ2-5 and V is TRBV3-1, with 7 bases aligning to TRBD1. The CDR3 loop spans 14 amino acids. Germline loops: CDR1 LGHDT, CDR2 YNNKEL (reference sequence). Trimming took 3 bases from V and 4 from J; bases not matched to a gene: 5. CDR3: CASSQLRGRETQYF. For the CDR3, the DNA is TGTGCCAGCAGCCAGCTTAGGGGGCGAGAGACCCAGTACTTC.

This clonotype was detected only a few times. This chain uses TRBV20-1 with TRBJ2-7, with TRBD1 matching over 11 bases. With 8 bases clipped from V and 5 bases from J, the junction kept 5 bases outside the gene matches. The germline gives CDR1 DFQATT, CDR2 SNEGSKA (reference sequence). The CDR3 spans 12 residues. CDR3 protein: CSMDRGHDEQYF. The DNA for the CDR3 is TGCAGTATGGACAGGGGGCACGACGAGCAGTACTTC.

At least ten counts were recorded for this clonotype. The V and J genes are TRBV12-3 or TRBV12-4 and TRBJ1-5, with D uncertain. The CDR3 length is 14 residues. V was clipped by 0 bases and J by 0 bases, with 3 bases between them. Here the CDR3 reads CASSLANSNQPQHF. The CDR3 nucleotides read TGTGCCAGCAGTTTAGCAAATAGCAATCAGCCCCAGCATTTT.

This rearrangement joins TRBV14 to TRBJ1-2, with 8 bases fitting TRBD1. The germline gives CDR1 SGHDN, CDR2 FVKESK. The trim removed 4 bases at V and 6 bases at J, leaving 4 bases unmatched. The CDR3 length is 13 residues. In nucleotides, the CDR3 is TGTGCCAGCAGCCGACGGGACAGGAATGGCTACACCTTC. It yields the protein CASSRRDRNGYTF.

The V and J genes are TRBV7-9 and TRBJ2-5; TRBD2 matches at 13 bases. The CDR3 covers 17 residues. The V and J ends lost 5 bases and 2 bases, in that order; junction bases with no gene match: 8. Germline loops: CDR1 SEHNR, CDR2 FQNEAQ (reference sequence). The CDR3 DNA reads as TGTGCCAGCAGCCAGGGGACTAGCGGGGCCCTACAAGAGACCCAGTACTTC. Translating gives CASSQGTSGALQETQYF.

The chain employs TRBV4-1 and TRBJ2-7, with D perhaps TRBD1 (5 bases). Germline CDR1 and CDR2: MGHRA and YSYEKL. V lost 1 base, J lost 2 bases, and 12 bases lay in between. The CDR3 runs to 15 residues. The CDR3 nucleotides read TGCGCCAGCAGCCAAGGGGGCGGTACGACCTACGAGCAGTACTTC. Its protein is CASSQGGGTTYEQYF.

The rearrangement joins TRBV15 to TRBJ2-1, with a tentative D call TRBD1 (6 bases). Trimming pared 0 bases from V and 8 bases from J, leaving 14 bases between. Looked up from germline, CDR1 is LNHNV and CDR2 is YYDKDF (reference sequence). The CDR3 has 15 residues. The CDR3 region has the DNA TGTGCCACCAGCAGAGAGGTACAGGGTAAAGATGAGCAGTTCTTC. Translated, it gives CATSREVQGKDEQFF.

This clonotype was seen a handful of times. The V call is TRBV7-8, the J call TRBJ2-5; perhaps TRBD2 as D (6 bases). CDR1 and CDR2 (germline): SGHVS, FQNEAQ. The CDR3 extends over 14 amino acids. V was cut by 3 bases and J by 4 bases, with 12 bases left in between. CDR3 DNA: TGTGCCAGCAGCTTGGGTACTAGCTCAGAGACCCAGTACTTC. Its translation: CASSLGTSSETQYF.

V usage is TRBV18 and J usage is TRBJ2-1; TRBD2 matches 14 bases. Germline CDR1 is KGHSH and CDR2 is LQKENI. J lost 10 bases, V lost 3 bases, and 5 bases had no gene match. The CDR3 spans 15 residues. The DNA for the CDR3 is TGTGCCAGCTCACCGGGACTAGCGGGAGCAAGAGAGCAGTTCTTC. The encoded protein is CASSPGLAGAREQFF. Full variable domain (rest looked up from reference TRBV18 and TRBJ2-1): NAGVMQNPRHLVRRRGQEARLRCSPMKGHSHVYWYRQLPEEGLKFMVYLQKENIIDESGMPKERFSAEFPKEGPSILRIQQVVRGDSAAYFCASSPGLAGAREQFFGPGTRLTVL.

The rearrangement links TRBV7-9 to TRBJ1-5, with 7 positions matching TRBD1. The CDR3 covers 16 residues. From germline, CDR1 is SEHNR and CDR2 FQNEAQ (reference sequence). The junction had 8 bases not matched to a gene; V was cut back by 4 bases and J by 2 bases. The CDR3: CASSSTRQGGNQPQHF. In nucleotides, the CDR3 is TGTGCCAGCAGCTCCACTCGACAGGGCGGCAATCAGCCCCAGCATTTT.

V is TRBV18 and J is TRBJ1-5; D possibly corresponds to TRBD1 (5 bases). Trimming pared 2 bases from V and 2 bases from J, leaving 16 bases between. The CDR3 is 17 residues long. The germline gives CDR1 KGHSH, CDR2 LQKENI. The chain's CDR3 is CASSPFEPVGRNQPQHF. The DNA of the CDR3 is TGTGCCAGCTCACCATTCGAGCCGGTGGGGCGCAATCAGCCCCAGCATTTT.

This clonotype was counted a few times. Here the CDR3 DNA reads TGCGCCAGCATCCTGAACACTGAAGCTTTCTTT. Amino acid sequence: CASILNTEAFF. This rearrangement joins TRBV5-1 to TRBJ1-1, with D unclear. The germline V and J ends were trimmed by 6 bases and 0 bases, with 3 bases remaining between them. The CDR3 spans 11 residues. Germline-derived CDR1 and CDR2 are SGHRS and YFSETQ.

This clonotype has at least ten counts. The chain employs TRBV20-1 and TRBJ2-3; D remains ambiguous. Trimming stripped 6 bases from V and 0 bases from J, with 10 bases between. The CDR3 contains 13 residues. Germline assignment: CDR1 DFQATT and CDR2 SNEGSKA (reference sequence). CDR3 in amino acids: CSAPPVSTDTQYF. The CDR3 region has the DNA TGCAGTGCGCCACCCGTTAGCACAGATACGCAGTATTTT.